These 30 T cell receptor beta chains were sequenced from one sample in a study of cytomegalovirus exposure and HLA in healthy donors. The study ran its PCR with 60 Vbeta and 13 Jbeta primers. TCRdb's table, derived via immunoSEQ multiplex PCR, lists solely in-frame clones and lacks some. Here the sample spans 80,000 to 100,000 clones, roughly 81% being singletons. Sequences were obtained from PBMCs. The origin of the receptors is a man between 35 and 55 years old in good health and CMV-seronegative.

The V gene is TRBV9, the J gene TRBJ1-2; D might be TRBD1 (5 bases). Per the germline V gene, CDR1 is SGDLS and CDR2 is YYNGEE. V shed 4 bases and J shed 1 base, with 11 bases lying between them. The CDR3 runs to 14 residues. CDR3 in DNA: TGTGCCAGCAGCTCCCGGGACTTTAACTATGGCTACACCTTC. This sequence encodes CASSSRDFNYGYTF.

The V gene is TRBV7-9, the J gene TRBJ2-3; TRBD1 is a possible D gene (5 bases). Germline lookup yields CDR1 SEHNR and CDR2 FQNEAQ (reference sequence). This CDR3 region has 15 residues. Trimming stripped 4 bases from V and 0 bases from J, with 11 bases between. In nucleotides, the CDR3 is TGTGCCAGCAGCTCACTTCGACAGAGCACAGATACGCAGTATTTT. Translating it yields CASSSLRQSTDTQYF. Full variable domain (rest looked up from reference TRBV7-9 and TRBJ2-3): DTGVSQNPRHKITKRGQNVTFRCDPISEHNRLYWYRQTLGQGPEFLTYFQNEAQLEKSRLLSDRFSAERPKGSFSTLEIQRTEQGDSAMYLCASSSLRQSTDTQYFGPGTRLTVL.

This chain connects TRBV5-6 to TRBJ1-2, with 9 bases that match TRBD1. CDR3 length: 15 amino acids. Looked up from germline, CDR1 is SGHDT and CDR2 is YYEEEE. V lost 4 bases and J lost 6; bases outside the gene matches: 10. Here the CDR3 DNA reads TGTGCCAGCAGCCAGATCGGGACAGGGTCGGATGGCTACACCTTC. This encodes CASSQIGTGSDGYTF. The entire variable domain, with the rest obtained from reference TRBV5-6 and TRBJ1-2, is as follows: DAGVTQSPTHLIKTRGQQVTLRCSPKSGHDTVSWYQQALGQGPQFIFQYYEEEERQRGNFPDRFSGHQFPNYSSELNVNALLLGDSALYLCASSQIGTGSDGYTFGSGTRLTVV.

This clone came up a few times. This sequence joins TRBV5-4 and TRBJ2-7, with D tentatively TRBD2 (5 bases). Germline-derived CDR1 and CDR2 are SGHNT and YYREEE (reference sequence). The CDR3 has 13 residues. The V gene lost 4 bases and the J gene lost 0 bases, with 8 bases spanning the gap. This CDR3 reads CASSPGSSYEQYF. CDR3 nucleotides: TGTGCCAGCAGCCCGGGGTCCTCCTACGAGCAGTACTTC.

This clone was observed a single time. This chain links TRBV4-3 with TRBJ1-5; tentative D call: TRBD1 (6 bases). The V and J ends lost 1 base and 3 bases respectively, with 10 bases between them. Germline CDR1 and CDR2: LGHNA and YSLEER. CDR3 size: 15 residues. The CDR3: CASSQGTGINQPQHF. In DNA form, the CDR3 reads TGCGCCAGCAGCCAAGGAACAGGGATCAATCAGCCCCAGCATTTT.

This chain joins TRBV2 and TRBJ1-2; D is undetermined. The germline V and J ends were trimmed by 1 base and 8 bases, with 17 bases remaining between them. CDR1 and CDR2 (germline): SNHLY, FYNNEI. There are 15 residues in the CDR3. The DNA for the CDR3 is TGTGCCAGCAGTGAAGAAGGGTTGGGGAGAAGCGGCTACACCTTC. Translation gives CASSEEGLGRSGYTF. The whole variable domain, remainder taken from reference TRBV2 and TRBJ1-2, is EPEVTQTPSHQVTQMGQEVILRCVPISNHLYFYWYRQILGQKVEFLVSFYNNEISEKSEIFDDQFSVERPDGSNFTLKIRSTKLEDSAMYFCASSEEGLGRSGYTFGSGTRLTVV.

The genes are TRBV19 and TRBJ1-1; no definite D call. V dropped 7 bases and J dropped 8 bases, with 17 bases sitting between them. Germline CDR1 reads LNHDA; CDR2 reads SQIVND (reference sequence). This CDR3 region has 13 residues. The CDR3 DNA reads as TGTGCCAGTACAACCCGATTTGGCAGGGAAGCTTTCTTT. It codes for CASTTRFGREAFF.

The chain has TRBV30 and TRBJ1-5, with D perhaps matching TRBD1 (5 bases). This CDR3 is 15 amino acids long. Germline V gene sequence: CDR1 GTSNPN, CDR2 SVGIG (reference sequence). Trimming cost V 4 bases and J 6 bases, with 19 bases left between them. CDR3 in DNA: TGTGCCTGGACCCCTGGCGGGGGGTTTACTCAGCCCCAGCATTTT. As protein: CAWTPGGGFTQPQHF.

V and J are TRBV2 and TRBJ2-7, with D maybe TRBD1 (6 bases). CDR1 and CDR2 from the germline V gene are SNHLY and FYNNEI. V dropped 6 bases and J dropped 2 bases, with 8 bases sitting between them. The CDR3 covers 12 residues. CDR3 DNA: TGTGCCAGCAGCGGGGACACCTACGAGCAGTACTTC. It specifies CASSGDTYEQYF.

The DNA for the CDR3 is TGTGCCAGCAGCCGTAGCGGGGGGGCCGGAGAGTTCTTC. Translated, it gives CASSRSGGAGEFF. The genes are TRBV6-6 and TRBJ2-1; 11 nucleotides align to TRBD2. Germline CDR1 reads MNHNY; CDR2 reads SVGAGI (reference sequence). The CDR3 is 13 amino acids. V trimming: 6 bases; J trimming: 14 bases; junction bases outside the gene matches: 9.

V is TRBV9 and J is TRBJ2-2; 7 bases are shared with TRBD1. The CDR3 has 19 amino acids. CDR1 is SGDLS and CDR2 is YYNGEE in the germline V gene. With V trimmed by 0 bases and J by 4 bases, 15 bases remained unmatched. This CDR3 is CASSVAPPGQIRGTGELFF. CDR3 sequence (DNA): TGTGCCAGCAGCGTAGCTCCCCCGGGACAGATTCGAGGCACCGGGGAGCTGTTTTTT.

The gene calls are TRBV19 and TRBJ2-3; 9 bases are a match to TRBD1. V shed 8 bases and J 3 bases; nucleotides not matched to a gene: 6. The germline gives CDR1 LNHDA, CDR2 SQIVND (reference sequence). This CDR3 comprises 14 residues. CDR3 sequence: CASRETGGTDTQYF. The CDR3 DNA is TGTGCCAGTCGTGAGACAGGGGGAACAGATACGCAGTATTTT.

The V call is TRBV4-3, the J call TRBJ2-3, with 10 bases matching TRBD2. CDR1 and CDR2 (germline): LGHNA, YSLEER. V trimming: 2 bases; J trimming: 8 bases; junction bases outside the gene matches: 10. The length of the CDR3 is 16 residues. CDR3 coding DNA: TGCGCCAGCAGCCAAAGGAGCGGGGGGGGTGTGGGTACGCAGTATTTT. Encoded protein: CASSQRSGGGVGTQYF.

This clone rates as medium-sized. The chain uses TRBV2 and TRBJ1-5; D unclear. V was pared by 2 bases and J by 2 bases, with 13 bases between. Germline V gives CDR1 SNHLY, CDR2 FYNNEI. The CDR3 spans 16 residues. The CDR3 reads CASSENSVFGNQPQHF. The CDR3 DNA reads TGTGCCAGCAGTGAAAATTCAGTCTTTGGCAATCAGCCCCAGCATTTT.

The J gene is TRBJ2-7, the V gene TRBV15, with 7 bases fitting TRBD2. The germline V gene encodes CDR1 LNHNV and CDR2 YYDKDF (reference sequence). The CDR3 spans 15 residues. After removal of 1 base from V and 4 bases from J, the junction contained 7 bases not matched to a gene. The CDR3 loop is CATSRGQGGTYEQYF. Here the CDR3 DNA reads TGTGCCACCAGCAGAGGTCAGGGAGGGACTTACGAGCAGTACTTC.

This clone has a handful of counts. J is TRBJ1-4 and V is TRBV2, with 9 nucleotides matching TRBD1. Germline CDR1 is SNHLY and CDR2 is FYNNEI. J gave up 5 bases and V 0 bases, and 1 base lay outside the gene matches. CDR3 length equals 15 residues. The CDR3 coding sequence is TGTGCCAGCAGTGAAGCCGGGACAGGGAATGAAAAACTGTTTTTT. Its translation: CASSEAGTGNEKLFF.

This clone was seen just once. The CDR3 loop is CASSDGLTDTQYF. The CDR3 DNA follows: TGTGCCAGCAGTGACGGGCTCACAGATACGCAGTATTTT. The chain joins TRBV6-4 to TRBJ2-3, with unresolved D. Looked up from germline, CDR1 is MRHNA and CDR2 is SNTAGT. Deletions cut 2 bases from V and 2 bases from J, with 5 bases between. The CDR3 sequence is 13 residues long.

This sequence joins TRBV7-9 and TRBJ1-5; unclear D gene. Germline V gene lookup returns CDR1 SEHNR and CDR2 FQNEAQ (reference sequence). Trimming removed 4 bases from V and 6 bases from J, with 13 bases in between. The CDR3 consists of 14 residues. The CDR3 DNA reads as TGTGCCAGCAGCTCTCTTGGGAGCGGTCAGCCCCAGCATTTT. As protein: CASSSLGSGQPQHF.

The chain employs TRBV5-1 and TRBJ1-1; tentative D call: TRBD1 (6 bases). With 4 bases removed from V and 5 bases from J, the gap between germline ends came to 12 bases. The CDR3 runs 13 residues. The germline CDR1 and CDR2 sequences are SGHRS and YFSETQ. The CDR3 DNA reads as TGCGCCAGCAGCGACCTGGACAGAACTGAAGCTTTCTTT. It specifies CASSDLDRTEAFF. The entire variable domain, with the rest obtained from reference TRBV5-1 and TRBJ1-1, is as follows: KAGVTQTPRYLIKTRGQQVTLSCSPISGHRSVSWYQQTPGQGLQFLFEYFSETQRNKGNFPGRFSGRQFSNSRSEMNVSTLELGDSALYLCASSDLDRTEAFFGQGTRLTVV.

This chain connects TRBV10-2 to TRBJ2-5, with 9 bases matching TRBD2. The V segment lost 4 bases and the J segment 4 bases; nucleotides outside the gene matches: 1. The length of the CDR3 is 13 residues. Per the germline V gene, CDR1 is WSHSY and CDR2 is SAAADI. The CDR3 DNA reads as TGCGCCAGCAGTGTACTAGCGGGAGAGACCCAGTACTTC. This codes for CASSVLAGETQYF.

The rearrangement joins TRBV18 to TRBJ1-1; D ambiguous. Germline-derived CDR1 and CDR2 are KGHSH and LQKENI. The CDR3 runs to 16 residues. Trimming removed 6 bases from V and 3 bases from J, with 20 bases in between. CDR3 region: CASSALESSIHTEAFF. CDR3 nucleotides: TGTGCCAGCTCTGCATTAGAGTCCTCCATTCACACTGAAGCTTTCTTT.

The table lists this clone with a few counts. The chain combines TRBV18 with TRBJ1-2; 9 bases agree with TRBD1. With 3 bases clipped from V and 6 bases from J, the junction kept 8 bases outside the gene matches. Germline CDR1 and CDR2: KGHSH and LQKENI. The CDR3 sequence is 15 residues long. DNA for the CDR3: TGTGCCAGCTCACCCACCAACACAGGGGGCAATGGCTACACCTTC. This gives the protein CASSPTNTGGNGYTF.

The genes are TRBV11-3 and TRBJ2-7; TRBD2 is a possible D gene (5 bases). This CDR3 contains 15 residues. V gave up 0 bases and J gave up 6 bases, with 15 bases separating them. Germline V gene data show CDR1 as SGHNT and CDR2 as YENEEA. The CDR3 coding sequence is TGTGCCAGCAGCTTAGACGGGATAAAGGGTGGCGAGCAGTACTTC. It specifies CASSLDGIKGGEQYF.

The chain joins TRBV5-6 to TRBJ1-5; no firm D call. This CDR3 contains 13 residues. CDR1 and CDR2 (germline): SGHDT, YYEEEE. Trimming removed 0 bases from V and 6 bases from J, with 7 bases in between. This CDR3 is CASSLDRSQPQHF. CDR3 in DNA: TGTGCCAGCAGCTTGGACAGAAGTCAGCCCCAGCATTTT. Supplemented by reference TRBV5-6 and TRBJ1-5, the full variable domain reads DAGVTQSPTHLIKTRGQQVTLRCSPKSGHDTVSWYQQALGQGPQFIFQYYEEEERQRGNFPDRFSGHQFPNYSSELNVNALLLGDSALYLCASSLDRSQPQHFGDGTRLSIL.

The rearrangement joins TRBV21-1 to TRBJ1-5; TRBD1, the table's D call, lacks a check against the DNA. TRBV21-1 constitutes a pseudogene. This CDR3 region has 18 residues. CDR3 nucleotide sequence: TGTGCCAGCAAGCAAAAACCACAGGGTCCGGTCTCCAATCAGCCCCAGCATTTT. As protein: CASKQKPQGPVSNQPQHF.

The chain is built from TRBV5-4 and TRBJ2-5; 9 nucleotides line up with TRBD1. CDR3 length equals 16 residues. Germline CDR1 is SGHNT and CDR2 is YYREEE (reference sequence). With 5 bases clipped from V and 2 bases from J, the junction kept 10 bases outside the gene matches. The CDR3, as DNA: TGTGCCAGCAGTCGCCCAGGGACAGGGTATCAAGAGACCCAGTACTTC. This codes for CASSRPGTGYQETQYF.

This clone occurred a few times. The chain has TRBV6-1 and TRBJ2-1; 8 positions match TRBD2. This CDR3 region has 15 residues. V gave up 6 bases and J gave up 5 bases; unmatched junction bases: 9. The germline CDR1 and CDR2 sequences are MNHNS and SASEGT. The CDR3 sequence is CASSHTSGFNNEQFF. CDR3 DNA sequence: TGTGCCAGCAGCCACACTAGCGGATTTAACAATGAGCAGTTCTTC.

The chain employs TRBV19 and TRBJ2-5; D is ambiguous. The V and J ends lost 10 bases and 5 bases respectively, with 20 bases between them. CDR3 length: 14 amino acids. Germline CDR1 and CDR2: LNHDA and SQIVND (reference sequence). The CDR3 DNA is TGTGCCACCCGACCCGGGTCCCCCCGGGAGACCCAGTACTTC. Translation gives CATRPGSPRETQYF.

This chain joins TRBV15 and TRBJ1-1; perhaps TRBD1 as D (6 bases). Germline CDR1 is LNHNV and CDR2 is YYDKDF (reference sequence). The ends were cut back, 0 bases at V and 6 bases at J, with 17 bases in the middle. This CDR3 is 16 amino acids long. CDR3 bases: TGTGCCACCAGCAGAGATCTATTCCAGGGGACCTCTGAAGCTTTCTTT. This encodes CATSRDLFQGTSEAFF.

The CDR3 sequence is CASSPPTGSTDTQYF. CDR3 nucleotide sequence: TGTGCCAGCAGCCCCCCTACAGGAAGCACAGATACGCAGTATTTT. This chain uses TRBV7-9 with TRBJ2-3; TRBD1 might be the D (5 bases). Trimming cost V 5 bases and J 0 bases, with 12 bases left between them. Germline V lookup: CDR1 SEHNR, CDR2 FQNEAQ (reference sequence). The CDR3 spans 15 residues.